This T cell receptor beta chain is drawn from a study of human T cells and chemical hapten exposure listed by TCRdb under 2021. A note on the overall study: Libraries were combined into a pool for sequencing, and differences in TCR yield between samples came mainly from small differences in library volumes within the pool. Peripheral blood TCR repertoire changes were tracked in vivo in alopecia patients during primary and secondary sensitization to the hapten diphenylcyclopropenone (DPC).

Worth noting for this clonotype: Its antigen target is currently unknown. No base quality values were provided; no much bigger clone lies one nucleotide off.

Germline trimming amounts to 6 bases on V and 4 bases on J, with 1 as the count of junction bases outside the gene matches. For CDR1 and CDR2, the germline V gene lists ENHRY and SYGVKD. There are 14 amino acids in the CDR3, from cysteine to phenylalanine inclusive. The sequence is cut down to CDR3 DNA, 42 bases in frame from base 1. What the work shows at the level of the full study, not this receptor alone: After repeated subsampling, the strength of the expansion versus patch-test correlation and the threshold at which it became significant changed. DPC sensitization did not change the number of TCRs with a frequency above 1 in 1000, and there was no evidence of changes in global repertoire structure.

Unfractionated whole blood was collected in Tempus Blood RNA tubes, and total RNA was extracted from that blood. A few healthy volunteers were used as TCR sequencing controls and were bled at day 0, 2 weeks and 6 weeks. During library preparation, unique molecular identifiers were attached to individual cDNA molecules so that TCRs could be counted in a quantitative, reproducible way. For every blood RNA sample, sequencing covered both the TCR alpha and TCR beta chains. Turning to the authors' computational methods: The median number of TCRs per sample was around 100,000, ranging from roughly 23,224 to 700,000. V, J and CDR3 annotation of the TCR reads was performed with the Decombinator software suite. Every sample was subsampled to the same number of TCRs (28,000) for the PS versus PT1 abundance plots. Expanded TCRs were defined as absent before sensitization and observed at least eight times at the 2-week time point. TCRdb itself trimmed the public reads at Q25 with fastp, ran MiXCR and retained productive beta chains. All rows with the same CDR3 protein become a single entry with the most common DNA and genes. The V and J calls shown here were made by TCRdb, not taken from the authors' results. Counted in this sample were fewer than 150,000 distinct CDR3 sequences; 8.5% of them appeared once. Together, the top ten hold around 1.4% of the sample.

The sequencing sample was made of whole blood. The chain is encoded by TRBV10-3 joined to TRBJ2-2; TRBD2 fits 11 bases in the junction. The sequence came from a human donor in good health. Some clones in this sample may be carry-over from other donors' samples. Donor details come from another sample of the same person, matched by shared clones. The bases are TGTGCCATCAGCGGACTAGCGGGCACCGGGGAGCTGTTTTTT. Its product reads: CAISGLAGTGELFF.